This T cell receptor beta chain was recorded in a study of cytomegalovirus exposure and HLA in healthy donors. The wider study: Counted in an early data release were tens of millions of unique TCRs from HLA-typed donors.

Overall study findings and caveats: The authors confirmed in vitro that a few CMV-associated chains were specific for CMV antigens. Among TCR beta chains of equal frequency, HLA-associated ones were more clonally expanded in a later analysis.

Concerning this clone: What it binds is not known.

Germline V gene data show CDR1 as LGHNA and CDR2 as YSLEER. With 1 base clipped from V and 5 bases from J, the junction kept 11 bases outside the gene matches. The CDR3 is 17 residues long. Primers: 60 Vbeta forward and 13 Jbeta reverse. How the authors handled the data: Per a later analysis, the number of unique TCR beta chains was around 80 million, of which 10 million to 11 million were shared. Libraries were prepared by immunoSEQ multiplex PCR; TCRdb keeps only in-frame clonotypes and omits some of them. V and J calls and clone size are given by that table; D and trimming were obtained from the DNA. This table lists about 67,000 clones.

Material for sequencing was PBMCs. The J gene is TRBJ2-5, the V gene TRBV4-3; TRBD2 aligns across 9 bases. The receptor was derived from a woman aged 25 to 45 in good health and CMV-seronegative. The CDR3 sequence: CASSQGSRAGGPETQYF. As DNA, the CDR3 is TGCGCCAGCAGCCAAGGTTCAAGGGCGGGGGGGCCGGAGACCCAGTACTTC.